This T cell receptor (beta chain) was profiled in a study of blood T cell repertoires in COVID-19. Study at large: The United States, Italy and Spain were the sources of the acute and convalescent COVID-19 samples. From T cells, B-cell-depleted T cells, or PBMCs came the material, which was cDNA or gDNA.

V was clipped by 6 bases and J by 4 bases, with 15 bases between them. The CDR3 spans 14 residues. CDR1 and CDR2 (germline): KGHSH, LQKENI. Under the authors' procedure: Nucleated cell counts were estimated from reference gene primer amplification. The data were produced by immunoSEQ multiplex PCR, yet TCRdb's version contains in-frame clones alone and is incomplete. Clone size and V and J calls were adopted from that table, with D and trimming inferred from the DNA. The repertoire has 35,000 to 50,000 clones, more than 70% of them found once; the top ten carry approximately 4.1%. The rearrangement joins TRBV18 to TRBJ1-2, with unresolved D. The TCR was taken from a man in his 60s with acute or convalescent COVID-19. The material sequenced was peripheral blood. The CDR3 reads CASSPGGGFYGYTF. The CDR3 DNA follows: TGTGCCAGCTCCCCCGGAGGCGGATTCTATGGCTACACCTTC.